The clone carrying this T cell receptor beta chain was counted between two and nine times. Its antigen is undetermined. This sample stems from a study of shared clonotypes between healthy human individuals. Study-wide context: Donors consisted of two women and three men between 18 and 49. Study-level points and caveats: A handful of donors had 5% to 6.5% of their naive CD4 clonotypes in common.

Clones were sequenced by immunoSEQ multiplex PCR, and TCRdb holds only the in-frame ones, with some missing. The sample includes around 750,000 clones, roughly 70% seen only once; the top ten take 1.7%. From germline, CDR1 is KGHSH and CDR2 LQKENI. The V gene end was trimmed by 3 bases and the J gene end by 4 bases; junction bases not matched to a gene: 6. The CDR3 sequence is 15 residues long. The origin of this receptor is a woman in her twenties or thirties in good health. The chain uses TRBV18 and TRBJ1-1, with TRBD1 matching 9 bases. The specimen sequenced was memory CD4+ T cells sorted from blood. Documented subset: CD45RA-negative fraction. CDR3 sequence (DNA): TGTGCCAGCTCACCGAGACAGGGGGAGAGCACTGAAGCTTTCTTT. Translating gives CASSPRQGESTEAFF.